This paragraph reports one T cell receptor (beta chain). Its antigen is not known. This PCR relied on a set of 60 Vbeta primers and 13 Jbeta primers. TCRdb's table, derived via immunoSEQ multiplex PCR, lists solely in-frame clones and lacks some. The sample gives around 160,000 clones, over 60% of which show up once; around 13% is in the top ten. Per the germline V gene, CDR1 is SNHLY and CDR2 is FYNNEI. The CDR3 contains 13 residues. Trimming cost V 1 base and J 9 bases, with 7 bases left between them. This entry comes from a study of cytomegalovirus exposure and HLA in healthy donors. Study-wide points: Researchers catalogued 160 or so TCR beta chains as cytomegalovirus-associated. An analysis was carried out later, and it reportedly showed fewer N-insertions in an Asian-associated ancestry cluster than the approximately 610-donor mean.

V is TRBV2 and J is TRBJ1-6, with TRBD1 as a possible D gene (5 bases). The sequenced sample was PBMCs. The TCR comes from a man in his forties in good health and CMV-seropositive. CDR3 protein: CASSEEGVSPLHF. In DNA form, the CDR3 reads TGTGCCAGCAGTGAAGAAGGGGTTTCACCCCTCCACTTT.